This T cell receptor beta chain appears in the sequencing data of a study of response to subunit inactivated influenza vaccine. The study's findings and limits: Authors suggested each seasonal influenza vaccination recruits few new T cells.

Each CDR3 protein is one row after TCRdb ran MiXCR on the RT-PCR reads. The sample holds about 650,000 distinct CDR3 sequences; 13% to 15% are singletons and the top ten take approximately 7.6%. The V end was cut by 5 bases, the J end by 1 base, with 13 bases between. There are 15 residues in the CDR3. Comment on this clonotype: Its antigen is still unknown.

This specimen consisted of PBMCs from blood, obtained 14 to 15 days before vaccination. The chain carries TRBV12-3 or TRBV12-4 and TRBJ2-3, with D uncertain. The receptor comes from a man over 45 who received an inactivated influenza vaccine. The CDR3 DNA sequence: TGTGCCAGCAGTCGCACGAGATTCCGCACAGATACGCAGTATTTT. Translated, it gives CASSRTRFRTDTQYF.